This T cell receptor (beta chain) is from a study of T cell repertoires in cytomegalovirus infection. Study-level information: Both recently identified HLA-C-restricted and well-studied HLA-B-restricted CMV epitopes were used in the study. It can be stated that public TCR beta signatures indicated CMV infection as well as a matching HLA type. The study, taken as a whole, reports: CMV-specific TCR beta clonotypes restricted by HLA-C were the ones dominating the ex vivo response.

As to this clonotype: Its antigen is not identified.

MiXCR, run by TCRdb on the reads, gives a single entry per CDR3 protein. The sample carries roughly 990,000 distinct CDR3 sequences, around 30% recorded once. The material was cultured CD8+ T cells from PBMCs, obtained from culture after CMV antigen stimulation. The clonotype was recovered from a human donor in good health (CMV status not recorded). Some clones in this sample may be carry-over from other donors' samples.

CDR3 region: CASSPSHRDRALDTGELFF. The DNA for the CDR3 is TGTGCCAGCAGCCCGTCCCACCGGGACAGGGCTTTGGACACCGGGGAGCTGTTTTTT. The chain employs TRBV7-9 and TRBJ2-2; 9 bases map to TRBD1. V was clipped by 5 bases and J by 3 bases; unmatched bases: 16. CDR1 and CDR2 from the germline V gene are SEHNR and FQNEAQ (reference sequence). CDR3 size: 19 residues.